The entry below describes one T cell receptor beta chain. Semi-nested PCR with Nested Universal Primer A followed constant-region reverse priming of full-length variable regions. Via MiXCR, TCRdb re-called the 5' RACE reads, giving one row per CDR3 protein. The table shows 5,000 or so distinct CDR3 sequences, with just over 70% occurring only once. Naive CD4+ T cells were purified with Tregs depleted by CD25. V gave up 1 base and J gave up 7 bases; unmatched junction bases: 6. Germline assignment: CDR1 DFQATT and CDR2 SNEGSKA (reference sequence). The CDR3 has 13 residues. The V call is TRBV20-1, the J call TRBJ2-5; 7 bases line up with TRBD2. The TCR was taken from a female donor with breast cancer. The sample consisted of naive CD4+ T cells sorted from blood. This sample's subset: naive CD4+ T cells, CD4+CD45RA+CD25-. The CDR3 DNA sequence: TGCAGTGCTAGAGGGGAGCGGGATTGGACCCAGTACTTC. It yields the protein CSARGERDWTQYF.